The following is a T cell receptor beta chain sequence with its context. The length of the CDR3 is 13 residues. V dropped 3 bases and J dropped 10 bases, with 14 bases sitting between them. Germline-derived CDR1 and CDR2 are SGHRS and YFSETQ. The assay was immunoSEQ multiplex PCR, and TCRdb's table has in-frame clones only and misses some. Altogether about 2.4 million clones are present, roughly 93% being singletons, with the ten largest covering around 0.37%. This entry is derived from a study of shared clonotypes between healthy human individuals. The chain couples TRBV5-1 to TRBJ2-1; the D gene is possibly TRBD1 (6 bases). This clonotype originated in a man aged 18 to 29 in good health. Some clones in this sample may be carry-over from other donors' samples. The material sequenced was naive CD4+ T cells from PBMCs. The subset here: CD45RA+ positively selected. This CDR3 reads CASSWTDSHEQFF. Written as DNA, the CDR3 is TGCGCCAGCAGCTGGACAGACTCCCACGAGCAGTTCTTC. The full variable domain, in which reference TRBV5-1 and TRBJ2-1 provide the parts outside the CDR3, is KAGVTQTPRYLIKTRGQQVTLSCSPISGHRSVSWYQQTPGQGLQFLFEYFSETQRNKGNFPGRFSGRQFSNSRSEMNVSTLELGDSALYLCASSWTDSHEQFFGPGTRLTVL.